The 8 T cell receptor beta chains reported below all come from one sample, sequenced in a study of T cell clones after liver transplantation. The repertoire was sequenced with immunoSEQ multiplex PCR; TCRdb's copy has only in-frame clones and lacks some. The sample lists nearly 45,000 clones, 70% to 90% occurring once. The starting material was CD4+ T cells from blood, obtained 24 months after liver transplant. The receptors here all came from a human patient who received a liver transplant. Certain T cells may be donor cells from the graft.

V and J are TRBV30 and TRBJ1-3; D unresolved. This CDR3 region has 14 residues. Germline loops: CDR1 GTSNPN, CDR2 SVGIG (reference sequence). The V gene lost 2 bases and the J gene lost 1 base, with 9 bases spanning the gap. The CDR3 here is CAWSSSLSGNTIYF. The DNA of the CDR3 is TGTGCCTGGAGTTCCTCGCTGTCTGGAAACACCATATATTTT.

The genes are TRBV7-2 and TRBJ2-1; no definite D call. Germline V gene lookup returns CDR1 SGHTA and CDR2 FQGNSA. The CDR3 sequence is 15 residues long. V was cut by 3 bases and J by 9 bases, with 18 bases left in between. The DNA of the CDR3 is TGTGCCAGCAGCTTGAGGCCCGGCGGCGCGCGTGAGCAGTTCTTC. Amino acids: CASSLRPGGAREQFF.

CDR3 protein: CASSPLDLDDKAFF. For the CDR3, the DNA is TGTGCCAGCTCACCACTCGACTTAGACGATAAAGCTTTCTTT. The V and J genes are TRBV18 and TRBJ1-1; D is unresolved. The V and J ends lost 1 base and 9 bases respectively, with 15 bases between them. This CDR3 spans 14 amino acids. CDR1 is KGHSH and CDR2 is LQKENI in the germline V gene. The whole variable domain, remainder taken from reference TRBV18 and TRBJ1-1, is NAGVMQNPRHLVRRRGQEARLRCSPMKGHSHVYWYRQLPEEGLKFMVYLQKENIIDESGMPKERFSAEFPKEGPSILRIQQVVRGDSAAYFCASSPLDLDDKAFFGQGTRLTVV.

This rearrangement joins TRBV7-8 to TRBJ1-1, with TRBD1 as a possible D gene (5 bases). The CDR3 totals 16 residues. From germline, CDR1 is SGHVS and CDR2 FQNEAQ. Trimming removed 1 base from V and 4 bases from J, with 16 bases in between. The CDR3 is CASSLGTSVTGTEAFF. CDR3 sequence (DNA): TGTGCCAGCAGCTTAGGGACTAGCGTAACAGGCACTGAAGCTTTCTTT.

The chain is built from TRBV28 and TRBJ1-1; perhaps TRBD1 as D (5 bases). Between the trimmed V and J ends, which lost 3 bases and 3 bases, there was a span of 11 bases. Germline CDR1 is MDHEN and CDR2 is SYDVKM. The CDR3 length is 14 residues. This CDR3 is CASSFAGRDTEAFF. The CDR3 coding sequence is TGTGCCAGCAGTTTCGCGGGACGGGACACTGAAGCTTTCTTT.

This sequence joins TRBV10-2 and TRBJ1-5, with D perhaps matching TRBD1 (5 bases). Looked up from germline, CDR1 is WSHSY and CDR2 is SAAADI. CDR3 length: 18 residues. V dropped 7 bases and J dropped 2 bases, with 24 bases sitting between them. The CDR3 sequence is CASITPRQGVRGNQPQHF. CDR3 nucleotides: TGCGCCAGCATCACCCCTCGGCAGGGTGTAAGGGGCAATCAGCCCCAGCATTTT.

The V gene is TRBV6-1, the J gene TRBJ1-4; tentatively, D is TRBD1 (6 bases). The V and J ends lost 2 bases and 3 bases respectively, with 19 bases between them. Germline V gives CDR1 MNHNS, CDR2 SASEGT. The CDR3 loop spans 18 amino acids. Here the CDR3 reads CASSEPLRRGQANEKLFF. CDR3 in DNA: TGTGCCAGCAGTGAACCCCTACGACGGGGGCAGGCTAATGAAAAACTGTTTTTT.

V usage is TRBV2 and J usage is TRBJ1-4; a possible D gene is TRBD1 (6 bases). The CDR3 sequence is 15 residues long. Germline lookup yields CDR1 SNHLY and CDR2 FYNNEI. Trimming took off 1 base at V and 0 bases at J, with 6 bases between the two ends. This CDR3 is CASSEGQATNEKLFF. The CDR3 DNA follows: TGTGCCAGCAGTGAAGGACAGGCAACTAATGAAAAACTGTTTTTT. Full variable domain (outside the CDR3, taken from reference TRBV2 and TRBJ1-4): EPEVTQTPSHQVTQMGQEVILRCVPISNHLYFYWYRQILGQKVEFLVSFYNNEISEKSEIFDDQFSVERPDGSNFTLKIRSTKLEDSAMYFCASSEGQATNEKLFFGSGTQLSVL.